This TCR beta chain was sequenced for a study of cytomegalovirus exposure and HLA in healthy donors. Study-wide results and limits: Later on, an analysis tied approximately 17,000 TCR beta sequences to HLA alleles at 0.05 false discovery rate.

PCR amplification relied on 60 Vbeta primers (plus 13 Jbeta primers). TCRdb's table, derived via immunoSEQ multiplex PCR, lists solely in-frame clones and lacks some. This table has roughly 230,000 clones, approximately 84% appearing once. Concerning this clone itself: What it recognizes is unknown.

The sequence was obtained from a girl aged 2 to 9 in good health and CMV-seronegative. The specimen sequenced was PBMCs.

This chain's CDR3 is CASGLGASNQPQHF. In DNA, the CDR3 is TGTGCTAGTGGTTTGGGGGCAAGCAATCAGCCCCAGCATTTT. The chain carries TRBV12-5 and TRBJ1-5, with D uncertain. Germline loops: CDR1 LGHNT, CDR2 FRNRAP. V lost 1 base to trimming and J lost 1 base, with 5 bases between them. This CDR3 has 14 amino acids.